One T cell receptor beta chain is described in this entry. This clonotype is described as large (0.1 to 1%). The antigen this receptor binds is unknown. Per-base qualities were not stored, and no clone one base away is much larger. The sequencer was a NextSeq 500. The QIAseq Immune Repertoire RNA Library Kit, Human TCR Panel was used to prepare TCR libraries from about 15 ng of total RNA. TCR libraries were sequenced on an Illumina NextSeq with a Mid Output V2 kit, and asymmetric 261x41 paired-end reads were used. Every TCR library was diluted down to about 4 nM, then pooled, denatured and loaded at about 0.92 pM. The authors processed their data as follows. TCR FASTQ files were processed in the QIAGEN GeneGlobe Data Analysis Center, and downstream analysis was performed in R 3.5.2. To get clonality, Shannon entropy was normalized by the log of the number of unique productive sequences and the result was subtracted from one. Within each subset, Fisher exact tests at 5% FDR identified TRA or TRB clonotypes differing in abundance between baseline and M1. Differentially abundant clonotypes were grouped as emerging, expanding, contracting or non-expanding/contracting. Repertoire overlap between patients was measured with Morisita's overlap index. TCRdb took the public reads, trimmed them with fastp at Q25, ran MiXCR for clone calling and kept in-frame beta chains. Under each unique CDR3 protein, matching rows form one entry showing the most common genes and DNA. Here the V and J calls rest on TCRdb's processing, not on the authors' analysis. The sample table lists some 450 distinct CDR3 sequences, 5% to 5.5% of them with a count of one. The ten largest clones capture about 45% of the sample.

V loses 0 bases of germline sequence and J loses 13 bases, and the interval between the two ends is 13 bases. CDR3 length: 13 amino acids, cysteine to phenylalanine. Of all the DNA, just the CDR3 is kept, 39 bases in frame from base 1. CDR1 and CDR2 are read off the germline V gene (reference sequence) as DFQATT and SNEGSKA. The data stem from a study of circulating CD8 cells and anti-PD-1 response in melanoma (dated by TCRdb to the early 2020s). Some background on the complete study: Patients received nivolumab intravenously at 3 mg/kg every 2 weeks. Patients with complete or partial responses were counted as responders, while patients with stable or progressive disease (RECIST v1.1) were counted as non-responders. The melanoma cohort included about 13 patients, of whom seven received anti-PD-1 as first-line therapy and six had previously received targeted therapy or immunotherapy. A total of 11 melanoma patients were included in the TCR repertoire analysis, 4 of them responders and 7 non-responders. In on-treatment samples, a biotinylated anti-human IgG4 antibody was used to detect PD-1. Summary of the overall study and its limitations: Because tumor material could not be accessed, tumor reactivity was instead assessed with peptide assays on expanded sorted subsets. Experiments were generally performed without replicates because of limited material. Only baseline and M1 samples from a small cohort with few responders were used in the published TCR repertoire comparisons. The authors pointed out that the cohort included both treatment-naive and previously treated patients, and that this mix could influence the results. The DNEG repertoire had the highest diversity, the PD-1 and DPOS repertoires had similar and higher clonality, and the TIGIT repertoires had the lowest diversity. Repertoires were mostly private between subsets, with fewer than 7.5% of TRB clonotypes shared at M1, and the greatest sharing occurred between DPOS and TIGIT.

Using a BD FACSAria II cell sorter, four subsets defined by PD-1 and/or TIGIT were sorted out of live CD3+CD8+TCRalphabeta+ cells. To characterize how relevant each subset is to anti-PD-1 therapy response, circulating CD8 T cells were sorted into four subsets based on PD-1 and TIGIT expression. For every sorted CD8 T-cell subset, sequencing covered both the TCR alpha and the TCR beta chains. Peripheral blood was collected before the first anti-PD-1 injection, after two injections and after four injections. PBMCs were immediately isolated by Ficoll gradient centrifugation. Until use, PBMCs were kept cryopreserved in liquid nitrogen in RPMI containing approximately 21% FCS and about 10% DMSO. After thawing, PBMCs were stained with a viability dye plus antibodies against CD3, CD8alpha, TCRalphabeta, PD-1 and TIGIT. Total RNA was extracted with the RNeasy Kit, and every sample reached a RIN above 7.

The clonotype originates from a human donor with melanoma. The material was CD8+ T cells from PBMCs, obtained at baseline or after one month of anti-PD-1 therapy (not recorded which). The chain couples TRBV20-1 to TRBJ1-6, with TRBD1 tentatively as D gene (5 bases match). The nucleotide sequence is TGCAGTGCTAGAGAGGGGACTCAGAGGCCCCTCCACTTT. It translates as CSAREGTQRPLHF.